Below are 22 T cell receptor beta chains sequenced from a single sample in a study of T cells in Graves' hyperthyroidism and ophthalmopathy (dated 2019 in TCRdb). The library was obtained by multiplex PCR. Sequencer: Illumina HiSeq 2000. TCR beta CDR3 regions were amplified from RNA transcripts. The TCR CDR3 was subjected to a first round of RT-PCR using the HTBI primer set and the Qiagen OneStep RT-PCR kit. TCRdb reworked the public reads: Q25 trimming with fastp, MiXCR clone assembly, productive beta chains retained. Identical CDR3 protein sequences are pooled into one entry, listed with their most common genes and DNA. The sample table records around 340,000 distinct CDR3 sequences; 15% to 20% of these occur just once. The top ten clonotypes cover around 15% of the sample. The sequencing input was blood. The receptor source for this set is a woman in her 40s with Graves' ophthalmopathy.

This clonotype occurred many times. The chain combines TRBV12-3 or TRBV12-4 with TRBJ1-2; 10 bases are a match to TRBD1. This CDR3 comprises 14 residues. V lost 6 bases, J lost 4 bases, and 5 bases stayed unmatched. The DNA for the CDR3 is TGTGCCAGCAGGACAGGGGGCAGTATCTATGGCTACACCTTC. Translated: CASRTGGSIYGYTF.

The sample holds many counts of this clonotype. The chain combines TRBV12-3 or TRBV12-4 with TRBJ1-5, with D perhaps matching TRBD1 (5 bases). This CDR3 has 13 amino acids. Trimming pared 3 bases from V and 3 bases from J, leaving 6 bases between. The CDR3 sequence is CASSLTDNQPQHF. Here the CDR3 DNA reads TGTGCCAGCAGTTTGACAGACAATCAGCCCCAGCATTTT.

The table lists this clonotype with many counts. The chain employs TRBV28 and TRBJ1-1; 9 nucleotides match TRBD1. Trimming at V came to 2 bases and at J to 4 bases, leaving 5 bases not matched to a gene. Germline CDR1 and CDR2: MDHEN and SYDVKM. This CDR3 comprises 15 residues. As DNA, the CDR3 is TGTGCCAGCAGTTTAAGCACAGGGGGCCGCACTGAAGCTTTCTTT. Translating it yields CASSLSTGGRTEAFF. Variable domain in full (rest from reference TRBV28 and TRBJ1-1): DVKVTQSSRYLVKRTGEKVFLECVQDMDHENMFWYRQDPGLGLRLIYFSYDVKMKEKGDIPEGYSVSREKKERFSLILESASTNQTSMYLCASSLSTGGRTEAFFGQGTRLTVV.

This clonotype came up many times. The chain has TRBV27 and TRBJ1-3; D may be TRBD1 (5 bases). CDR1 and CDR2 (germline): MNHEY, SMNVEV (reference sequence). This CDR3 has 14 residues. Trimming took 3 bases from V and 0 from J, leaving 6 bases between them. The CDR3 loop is CASSLGRSGNTIYF. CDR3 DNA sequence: TGTGCCAGCAGTTTGGGGCGCTCTGGAAACACCATATATTTT.

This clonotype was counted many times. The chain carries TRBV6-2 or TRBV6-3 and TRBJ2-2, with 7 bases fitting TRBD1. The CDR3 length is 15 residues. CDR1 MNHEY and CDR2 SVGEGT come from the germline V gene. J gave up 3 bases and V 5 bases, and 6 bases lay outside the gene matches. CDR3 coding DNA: TGTGCCAGCAGTAACCTTAGGGGGCACACCGGGGAGCTGTTTTTT. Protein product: CASSNLRGHTGELFF.

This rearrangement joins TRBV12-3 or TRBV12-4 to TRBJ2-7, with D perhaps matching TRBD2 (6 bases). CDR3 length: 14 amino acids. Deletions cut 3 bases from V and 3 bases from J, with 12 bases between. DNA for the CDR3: TGTGCCAGCAGTTTGTTGGGACTGTACTACGAGCAGTACTTC. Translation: CASSLLGLYYEQYF.

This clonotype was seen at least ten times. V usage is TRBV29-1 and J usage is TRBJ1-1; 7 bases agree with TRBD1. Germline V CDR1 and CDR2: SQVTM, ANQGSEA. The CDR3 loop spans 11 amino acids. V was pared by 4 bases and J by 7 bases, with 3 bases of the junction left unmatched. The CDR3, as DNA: TGCAGCGTTGGACAGGGCCTTGAAGCTTTCTTT. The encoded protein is CSVGQGLEAFF.

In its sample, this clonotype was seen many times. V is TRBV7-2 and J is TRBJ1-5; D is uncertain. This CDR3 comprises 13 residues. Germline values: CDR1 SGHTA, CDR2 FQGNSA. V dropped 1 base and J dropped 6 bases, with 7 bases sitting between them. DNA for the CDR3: TGTGCCAGCAGCTTAGTAACAATTCAGCCCCAGCATTTT. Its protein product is CASSLVTIQPQHF. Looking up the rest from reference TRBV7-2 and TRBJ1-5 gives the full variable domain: GAGVSQSPSNKVTEKGKDVELRCDPISGHTALYWYRQSLGQGLEFLIYFQGNSAPDKSGLPSDRFSAERTGGSVSTLTIQRTQQEDSAVYLCASSLVTIQPQHFGDGTRLSIL.

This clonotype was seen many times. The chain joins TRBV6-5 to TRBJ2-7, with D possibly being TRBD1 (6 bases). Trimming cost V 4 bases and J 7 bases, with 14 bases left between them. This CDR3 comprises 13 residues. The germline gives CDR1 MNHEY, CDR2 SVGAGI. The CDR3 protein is CASSLGGGGEQYF. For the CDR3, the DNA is TGTGCCAGCAGTTTAGGGGGTGGGGGAGAGCAGTACTTC.

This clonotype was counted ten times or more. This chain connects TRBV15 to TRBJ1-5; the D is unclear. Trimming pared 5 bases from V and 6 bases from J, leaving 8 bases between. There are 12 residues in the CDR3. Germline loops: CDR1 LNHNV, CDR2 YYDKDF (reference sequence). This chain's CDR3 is CATSAGFQPQHF. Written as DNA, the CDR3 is TGTGCCACCAGCGCTGGGTTTCAGCCCCAGCATTTT.

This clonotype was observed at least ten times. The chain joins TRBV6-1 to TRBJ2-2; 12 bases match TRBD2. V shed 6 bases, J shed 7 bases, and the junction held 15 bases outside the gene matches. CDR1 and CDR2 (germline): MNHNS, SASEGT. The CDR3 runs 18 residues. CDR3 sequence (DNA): TGTGCCAGCAGCGATAATCCCGGACTAGCGGGACGAAACGGGGAGCTGTTTTTT. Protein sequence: CASSDNPGLAGRNGELFF.

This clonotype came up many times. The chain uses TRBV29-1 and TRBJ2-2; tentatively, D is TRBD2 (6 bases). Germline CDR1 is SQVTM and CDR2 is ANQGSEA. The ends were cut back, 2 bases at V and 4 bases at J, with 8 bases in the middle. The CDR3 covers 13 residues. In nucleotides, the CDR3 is TGCAGCGTTGAACAGGGAGGCACCGGGGAGCTGTTTTTT. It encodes CSVEQGGTGELFF.

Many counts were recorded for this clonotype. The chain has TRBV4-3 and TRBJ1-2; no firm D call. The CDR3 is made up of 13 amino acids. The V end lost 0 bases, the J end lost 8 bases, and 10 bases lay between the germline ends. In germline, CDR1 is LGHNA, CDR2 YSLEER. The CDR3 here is CASSQEGFGGYTF. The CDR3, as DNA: TGCGCCAGCAGCCAAGAGGGCTTCGGAGGCTACACCTTC.

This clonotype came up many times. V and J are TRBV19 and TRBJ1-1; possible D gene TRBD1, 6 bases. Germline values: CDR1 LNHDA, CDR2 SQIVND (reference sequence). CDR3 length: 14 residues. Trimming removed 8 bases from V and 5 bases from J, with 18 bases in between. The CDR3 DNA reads TGTGCCAGTTCCGAGGGGGGACCGGGGACTGAAGCTTTCTTT. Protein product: CASSEGGPGTEAFF. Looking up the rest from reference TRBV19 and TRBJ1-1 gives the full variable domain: DGGITQSPKYLFRKEGQNVTLSCEQNLNHDAMYWYRQDPGQGLRLIYYSQIVNDFQKGDIAEGYSVSREKKESFPLTVTSAQKNPTAFYLCASSEGGPGTEAFFGQGTRLTVV.

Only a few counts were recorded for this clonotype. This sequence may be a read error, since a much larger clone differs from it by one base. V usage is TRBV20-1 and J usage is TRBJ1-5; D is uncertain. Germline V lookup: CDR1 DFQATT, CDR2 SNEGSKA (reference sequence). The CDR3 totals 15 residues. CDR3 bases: TGCACTGCTAAACCCGTCGGGTACGGCAATCAGCCCCAGCATTTT. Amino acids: CTAKPVGYGNQPQHF.

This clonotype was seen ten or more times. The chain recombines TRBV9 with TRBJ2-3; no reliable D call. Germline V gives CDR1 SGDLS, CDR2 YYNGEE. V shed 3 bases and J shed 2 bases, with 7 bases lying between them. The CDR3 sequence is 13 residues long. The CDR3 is CASSETTTDTQYF. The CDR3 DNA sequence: TGTGCCAGCAGCGAAACTACCACAGATACGCAGTATTTT.

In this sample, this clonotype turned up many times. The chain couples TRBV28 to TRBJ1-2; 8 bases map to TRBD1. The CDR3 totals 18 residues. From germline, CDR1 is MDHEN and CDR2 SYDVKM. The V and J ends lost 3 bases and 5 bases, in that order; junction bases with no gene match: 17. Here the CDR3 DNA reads TGTGCCAGCAGTTTTGCCAGGGGGCATTCGTACTCCCTGTATGGCTACACCTTC. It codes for CASSFARGHSYSLYGYTF.

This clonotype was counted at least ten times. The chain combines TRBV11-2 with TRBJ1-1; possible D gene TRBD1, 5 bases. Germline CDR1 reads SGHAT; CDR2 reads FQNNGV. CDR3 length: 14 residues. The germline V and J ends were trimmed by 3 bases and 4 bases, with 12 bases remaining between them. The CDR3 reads CASSFDTGTTEAFF. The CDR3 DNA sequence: TGTGCCAGCAGCTTCGACACGGGGACCACTGAAGCTTTCTTT.

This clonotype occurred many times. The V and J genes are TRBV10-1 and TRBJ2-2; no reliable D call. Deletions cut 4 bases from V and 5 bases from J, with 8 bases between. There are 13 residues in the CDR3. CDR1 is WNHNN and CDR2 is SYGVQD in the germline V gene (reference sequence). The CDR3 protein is CASSGSITGELFF. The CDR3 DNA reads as TGCGCCAGCAGTGGGTCTATAACCGGGGAGCTGTTTTTT.

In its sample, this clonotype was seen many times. The CDR3, as DNA: TGTGCTAGTGGTTCGGACAGGGGAGACTATGGCTACACCTTC. This gives the protein CASGSDRGDYGYTF. The rearrangement links TRBV12-5 to TRBJ1-2; 9 bases line up with TRBD1. The junction had 3 bases not matched to a gene; V was cut back by 4 bases and J by 3 bases. This CDR3 has 14 amino acids. Germline V gene sequence: CDR1 LGHNT, CDR2 FRNRAP.

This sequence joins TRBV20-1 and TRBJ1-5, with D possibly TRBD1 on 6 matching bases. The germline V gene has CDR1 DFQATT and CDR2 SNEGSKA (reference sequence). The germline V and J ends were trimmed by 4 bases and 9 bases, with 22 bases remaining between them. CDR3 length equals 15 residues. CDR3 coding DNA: TGCAGTGCTATCGGGGACCTGGCAGGGGCGACGCCCCAGCATTTT. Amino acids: CSAIGDLAGATPQHF.

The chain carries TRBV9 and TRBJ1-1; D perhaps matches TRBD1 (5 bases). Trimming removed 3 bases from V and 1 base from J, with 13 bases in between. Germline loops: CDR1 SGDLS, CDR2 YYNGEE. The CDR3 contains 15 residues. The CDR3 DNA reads TGTGCCAGCAGCGCTACCGGGACCCAGAACACTGAAGCTTTCTTT. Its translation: CASSATGTQNTEAFF.